The clone carrying this T cell receptor (beta chain) was detected ten times or more. Antigen: not known. Samples came from axillary lymph nodes draining the breast cancer. This sample is drawn from a study of breast tumors, draining lymph nodes, adjacent tissues. Study results and caveats: Tumor repertoires ranked between lymph nodes and nontumor tissue in diversity, with V and J gene preferences.

TCRdb ran MiXCR on the multiplex PCR reads and lists one entry per CDR3 protein. The sample shows tens of thousands of distinct CDR3 sequences, around 28% of them seen only once. The germline V and J ends were trimmed by 0 bases and 1 base, with 7 bases remaining between them. The CDR3 length is 14 residues. Germline CDR1 reads SGHRS; CDR2 reads YFSETQ. The specimen sequenced was axillary lymph node tissue. The V call is TRBV5-1, the J call TRBJ1-2; possible D gene TRBD1, 5 bases. This TCR was recovered from a female donor with breast cancer. Some clones in this sample may be carry-over from other donors' samples. DNA for the CDR3: TGCGCCAGCAGCTTGGACCAGGGTAACTATGGCTACACCTTC. Protein product: CASSLDQGNYGYTF. The full variable domain, rest sourced from reference TRBV5-1 and TRBJ1-2, is KAGVTQTPRYLIKTRGQQVTLSCSPISGHRSVSWYQQTPGQGLQFLFEYFSETQRNKGNFPGRFSGRQFSNSRSEMNVSTLELGDSALYLCASSLDQGNYGYTFGSGTRLTVV.